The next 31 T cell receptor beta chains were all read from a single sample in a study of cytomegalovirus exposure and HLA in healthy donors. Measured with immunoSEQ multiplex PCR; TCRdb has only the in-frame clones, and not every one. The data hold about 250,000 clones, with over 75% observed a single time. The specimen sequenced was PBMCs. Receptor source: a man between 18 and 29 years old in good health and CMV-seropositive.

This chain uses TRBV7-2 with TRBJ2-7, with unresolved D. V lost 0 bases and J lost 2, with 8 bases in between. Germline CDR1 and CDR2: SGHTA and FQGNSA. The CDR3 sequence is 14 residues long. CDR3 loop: CASSLAGGTYEQYF. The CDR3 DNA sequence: TGTGCCAGCAGCTTAGCGGGCGGAACCTACGAGCAGTACTTC.

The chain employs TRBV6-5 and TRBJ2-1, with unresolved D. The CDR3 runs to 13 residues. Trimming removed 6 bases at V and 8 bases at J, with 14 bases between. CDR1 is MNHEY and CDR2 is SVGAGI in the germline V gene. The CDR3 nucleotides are TGTGCCAGCAGCGCACACTATAGGCATGAGCAGTTCTTC. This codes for CASSAHYRHEQFF.

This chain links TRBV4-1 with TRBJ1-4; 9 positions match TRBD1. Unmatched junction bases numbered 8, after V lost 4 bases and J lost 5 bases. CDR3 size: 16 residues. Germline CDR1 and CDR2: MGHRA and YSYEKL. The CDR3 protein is CASSLVLTGGNEKLFF. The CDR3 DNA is TGCGCCAGCAGCCTCGTATTGACAGGGGGGAATGAAAAACTGTTTTTT.

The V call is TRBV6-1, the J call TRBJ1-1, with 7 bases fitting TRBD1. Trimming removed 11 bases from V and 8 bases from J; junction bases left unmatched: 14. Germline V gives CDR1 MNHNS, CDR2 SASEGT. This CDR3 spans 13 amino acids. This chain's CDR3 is CAGRLDRVAEAFF. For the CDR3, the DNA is TGTGCCGGGAGACTAGACAGGGTAGCGGAAGCTTTCTTT.

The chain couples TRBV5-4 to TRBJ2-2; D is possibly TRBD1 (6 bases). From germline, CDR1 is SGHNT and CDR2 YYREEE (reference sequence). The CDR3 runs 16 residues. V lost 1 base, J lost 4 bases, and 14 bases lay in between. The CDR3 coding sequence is TGTGCCAGCAGCTTGTTCCTCAGGGGTGGCACCGGGGAGCTGTTTTTT. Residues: CASSLFLRGGTGELFF. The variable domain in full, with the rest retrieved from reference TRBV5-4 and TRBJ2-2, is ETGVTQSPTHLIKTRGQQVTLRCSSQSGHNTVSWYQQALGQGPQFIFQYYREEENGRGNFPPRFSGLQFPNYSSELNVNALELDDSALYLCASSLFLRGGTGELFFGEGSRLTVL.

CDR3: CASTGQGGATGELFF. The CDR3 region has the DNA TGCGCCAGCACCGGACAGGGAGGTGCCACCGGGGAGCTGTTTTTT. The chain has TRBV5-1 and TRBJ2-2; 8 bases fit TRBD1. CDR1 is SGHRS, CDR2 YFSETQ, per germline. The V segment lost 6 bases and the J segment 4 bases; nucleotides outside the gene matches: 8. The CDR3 spans 15 residues.

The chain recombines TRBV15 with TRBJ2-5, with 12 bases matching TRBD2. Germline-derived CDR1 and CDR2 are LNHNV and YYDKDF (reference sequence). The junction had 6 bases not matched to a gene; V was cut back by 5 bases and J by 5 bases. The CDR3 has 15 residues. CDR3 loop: CATSEGLAGGETQYF. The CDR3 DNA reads TGTGCCACCAGCGAGGGACTAGCGGGTGGGGAGACCCAGTACTTC.

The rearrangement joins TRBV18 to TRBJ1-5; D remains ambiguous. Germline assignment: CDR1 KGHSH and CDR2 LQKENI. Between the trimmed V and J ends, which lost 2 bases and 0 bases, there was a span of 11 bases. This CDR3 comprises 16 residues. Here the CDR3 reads CASSPSTLNSNQPQHF. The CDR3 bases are TGTGCCAGCTCACCATCGACACTTAATAGCAATCAGCCCCAGCATTTT. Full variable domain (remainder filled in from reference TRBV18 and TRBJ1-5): NAGVMQNPRHLVRRRGQEARLRCSPMKGHSHVYWYRQLPEEGLKFMVYLQKENIIDESGMPKERFSAEFPKEGPSILRIQQVVRGDSAAYFCASSPSTLNSNQPQHFGDGTRLSIL.

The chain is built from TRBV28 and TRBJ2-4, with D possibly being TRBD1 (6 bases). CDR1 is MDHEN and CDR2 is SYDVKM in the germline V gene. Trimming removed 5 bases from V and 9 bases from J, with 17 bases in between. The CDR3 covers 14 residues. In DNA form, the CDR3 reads TGTGCCAGCAGTCCGGGACAAATAAAGGGCATTCAGTACTTC. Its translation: CASSPGQIKGIQYF. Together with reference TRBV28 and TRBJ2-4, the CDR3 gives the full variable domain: DVKVTQSSRYLVKRTGEKVFLECVQDMDHENMFWYRQDPGLGLRLIYFSYDVKMKEKGDIPEGYSVSREKKERFSLILESASTNQTSMYLCASSPGQIKGIQYFGAGTRLSVL.

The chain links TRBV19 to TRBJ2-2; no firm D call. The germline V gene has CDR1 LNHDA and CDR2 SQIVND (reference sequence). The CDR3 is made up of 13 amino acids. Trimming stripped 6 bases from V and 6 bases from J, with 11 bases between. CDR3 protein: CASRRSVPGELFF. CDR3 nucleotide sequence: TGTGCCAGTAGACGGAGTGTCCCCGGGGAGCTGTTTTTT.

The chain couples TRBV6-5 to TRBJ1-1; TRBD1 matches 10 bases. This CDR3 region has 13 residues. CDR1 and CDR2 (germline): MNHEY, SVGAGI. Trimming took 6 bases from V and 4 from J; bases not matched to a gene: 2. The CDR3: CASSRQGATEAFF. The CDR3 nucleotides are TGTGCCAGCAGCCGACAGGGGGCCACTGAAGCTTTCTTT.

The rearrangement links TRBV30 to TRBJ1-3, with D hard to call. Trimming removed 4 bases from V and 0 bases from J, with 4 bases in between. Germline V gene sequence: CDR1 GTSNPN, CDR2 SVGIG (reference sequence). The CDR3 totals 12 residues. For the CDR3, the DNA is TGTGCCTGGACGTTCTCTGGAAACACCATATATTTT. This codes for CAWTFSGNTIYF.

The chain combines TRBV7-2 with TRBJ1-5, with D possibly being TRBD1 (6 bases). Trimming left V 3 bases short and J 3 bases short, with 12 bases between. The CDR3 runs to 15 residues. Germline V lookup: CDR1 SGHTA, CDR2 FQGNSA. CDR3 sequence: CASSFVQGDNQPQHF. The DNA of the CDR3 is TGTGCCAGCAGCTTCGTACAGGGCGACAATCAGCCCCAGCATTTT.

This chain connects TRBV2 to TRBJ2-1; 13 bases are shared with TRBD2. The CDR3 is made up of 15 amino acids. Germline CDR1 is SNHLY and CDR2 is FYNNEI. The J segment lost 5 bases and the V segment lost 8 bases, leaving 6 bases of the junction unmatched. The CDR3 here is CASGPTSGRDNEQFF. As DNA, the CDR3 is TGTGCCAGCGGTCCTACTAGCGGGAGGGACAATGAGCAGTTCTTC.

The CDR3 protein is CASSVGGLAGSEEQYF. Here the CDR3 DNA reads TGTGCCAGCAGCGTAGGGGGACTAGCGGGATCGGAGGAGCAGTACTTC. The chain couples TRBV9 to TRBJ2-7; 13 positions match TRBD2. Germline values: CDR1 SGDLS, CDR2 YYNGEE. The CDR3 loop spans 16 amino acids. Trimming at V came to 0 bases and at J to 7 bases, leaving 7 bases not matched to a gene.

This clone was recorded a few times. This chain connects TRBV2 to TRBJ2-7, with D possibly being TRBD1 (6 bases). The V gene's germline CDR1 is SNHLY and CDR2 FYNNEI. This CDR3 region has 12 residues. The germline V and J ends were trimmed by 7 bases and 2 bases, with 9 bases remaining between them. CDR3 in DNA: TGTGCCAGCATGCAGGGGACCTACGAGCAGTACTTC. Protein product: CASMQGTYEQYF.

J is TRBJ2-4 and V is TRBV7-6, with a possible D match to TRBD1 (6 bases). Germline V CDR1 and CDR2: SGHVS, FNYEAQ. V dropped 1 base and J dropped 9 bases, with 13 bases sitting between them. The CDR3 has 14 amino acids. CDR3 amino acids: CASSLGGLKGIQYF. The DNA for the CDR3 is TGTGCCAGCAGCTTAGGGGGGCTTAAGGGCATTCAGTACTTC.

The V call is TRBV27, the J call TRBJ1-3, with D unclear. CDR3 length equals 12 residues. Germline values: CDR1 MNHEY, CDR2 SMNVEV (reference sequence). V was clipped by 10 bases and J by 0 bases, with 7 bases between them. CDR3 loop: CATRNSGNTIYF. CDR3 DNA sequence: TGTGCCACCAGGAACTCTGGAAACACCATATATTTT.

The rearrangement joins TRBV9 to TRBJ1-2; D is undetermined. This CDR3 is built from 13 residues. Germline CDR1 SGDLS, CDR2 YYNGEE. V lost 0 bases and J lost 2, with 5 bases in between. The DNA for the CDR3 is TGTGCCAGCAGCGTAGACAACAACTATGGCTACACCTTC. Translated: CASSVDNNYGYTF. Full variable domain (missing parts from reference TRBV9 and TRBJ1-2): DSGVTQTPKHLITATGQRVTLRCSPRSGDLSVYWYQQSLDQGLQFLIQYYNGEERAKGNILERFSAQQFPDLHSELNLSSLELGDSALYFCASSVDNNYGYTFGSGTRLTVV.

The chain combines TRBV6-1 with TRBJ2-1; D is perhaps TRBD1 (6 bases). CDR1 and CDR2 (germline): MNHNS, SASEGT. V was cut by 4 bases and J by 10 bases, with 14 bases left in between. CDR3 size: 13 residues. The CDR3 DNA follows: TGTGCCAGCAGTGTTAATTCCGGGACAGAGCAGTTCTTC. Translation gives CASSVNSGTEQFF.

CDR3 coding DNA: TGCGCCAGCAGCCCCGGGACAGGGAACACCGGGGAGCTGTTTTTT. Protein product: CASSPGTGNTGELFF. The chain combines TRBV5-1 with TRBJ2-2; 8 bases match TRBD1. Unmatched junction bases numbered 3, after V lost 4 bases and J lost 1 base. Looked up from germline, CDR1 is SGHRS and CDR2 is YFSETQ. There are 15 residues in the CDR3.

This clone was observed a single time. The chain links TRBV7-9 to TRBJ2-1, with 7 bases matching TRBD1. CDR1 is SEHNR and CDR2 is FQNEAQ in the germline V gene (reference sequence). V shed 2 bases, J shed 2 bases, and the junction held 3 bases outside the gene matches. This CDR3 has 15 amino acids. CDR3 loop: CASSLPRGTYNEQFF. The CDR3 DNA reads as TGTGCCAGCAGCTTACCCAGGGGGACCTACAATGAGCAGTTCTTC.

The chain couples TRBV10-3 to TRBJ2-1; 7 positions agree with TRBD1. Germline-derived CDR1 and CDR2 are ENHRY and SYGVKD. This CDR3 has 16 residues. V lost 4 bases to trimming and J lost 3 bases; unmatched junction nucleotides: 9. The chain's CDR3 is CAISARTGSNYNEQFF. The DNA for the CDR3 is TGTGCCATCAGTGCGAGGACAGGTTCTAACTACAATGAGCAGTTCTTC.

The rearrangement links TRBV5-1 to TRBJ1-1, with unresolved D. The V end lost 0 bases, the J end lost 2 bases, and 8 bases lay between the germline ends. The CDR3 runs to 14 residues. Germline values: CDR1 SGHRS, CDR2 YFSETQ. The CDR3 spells CASSLAGRNTEAFF. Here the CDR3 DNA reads TGCGCCAGCAGCTTGGCCGGCCGAAACACTGAAGCTTTCTTT.

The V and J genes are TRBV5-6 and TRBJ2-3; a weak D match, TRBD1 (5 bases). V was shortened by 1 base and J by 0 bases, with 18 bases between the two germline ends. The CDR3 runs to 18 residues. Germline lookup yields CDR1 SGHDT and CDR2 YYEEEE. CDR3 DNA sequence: TGTGCCAGCAGCTTGAGGGGAAGGGGCCTTCCTAGCACAGATACGCAGTATTTT. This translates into CASSLRGRGLPSTDTQYF. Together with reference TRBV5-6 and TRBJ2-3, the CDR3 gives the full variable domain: DAGVTQSPTHLIKTRGQQVTLRCSPKSGHDTVSWYQQALGQGPQFIFQYYEEEERQRGNFPDRFSGHQFPNYSSELNVNALLLGDSALYLCASSLRGRGLPSTDTQYFGPGTRLTVL.

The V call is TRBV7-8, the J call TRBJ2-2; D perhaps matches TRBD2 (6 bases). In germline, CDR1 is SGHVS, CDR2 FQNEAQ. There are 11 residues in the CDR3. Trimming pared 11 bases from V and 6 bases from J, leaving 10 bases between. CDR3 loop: CAGGSAGELFF. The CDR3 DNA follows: TGTGCCGGAGGGAGTGCCGGGGAGCTGTTTTTT.

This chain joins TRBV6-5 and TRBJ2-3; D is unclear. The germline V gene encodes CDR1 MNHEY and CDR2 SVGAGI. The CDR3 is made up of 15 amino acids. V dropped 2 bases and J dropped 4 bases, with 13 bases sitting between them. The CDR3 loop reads CASSYRLGGSDTQYF. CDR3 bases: TGTGCCAGCAGTTACAGACTGGGTGGGTCAGATACGCAGTATTTT.

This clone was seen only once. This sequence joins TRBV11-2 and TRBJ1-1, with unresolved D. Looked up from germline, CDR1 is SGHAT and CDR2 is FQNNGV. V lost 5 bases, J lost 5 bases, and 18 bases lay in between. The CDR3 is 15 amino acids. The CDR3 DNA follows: TGTGCCAGCAGCCCACCTCTGGCCCGGGAGACTGAAGCTTTCTTT. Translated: CASSPPLARETEAFF.

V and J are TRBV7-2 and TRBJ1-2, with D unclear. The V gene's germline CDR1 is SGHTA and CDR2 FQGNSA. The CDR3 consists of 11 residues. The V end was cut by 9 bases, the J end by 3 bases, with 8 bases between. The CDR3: CASWEYYGYTF. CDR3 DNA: TGTGCCAGTTGGGAATACTATGGCTACACCTTC.

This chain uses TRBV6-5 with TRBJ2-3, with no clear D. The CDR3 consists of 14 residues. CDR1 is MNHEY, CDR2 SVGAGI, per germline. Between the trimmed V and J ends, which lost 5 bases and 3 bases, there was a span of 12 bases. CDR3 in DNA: TGTGCCAGCAGTGCTAACTTACCAACAGATACGCAGTATTTT. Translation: CASSANLPTDTQYF.

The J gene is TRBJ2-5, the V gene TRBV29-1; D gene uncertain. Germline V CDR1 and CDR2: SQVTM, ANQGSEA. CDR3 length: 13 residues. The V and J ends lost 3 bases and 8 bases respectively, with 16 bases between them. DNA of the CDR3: TGCAGCGTTGACGGGCAGAGGCCCGGAACCCAGTACTTC. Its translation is CSVDGQRPGTQYF.